Listed below are T cell receptor beta chains from one sample, sequenced in a study of T-cell reconstitution after alpha-beta-depleted transplantation in children. Using its own MiXCR run on the PCR reads, TCRdb lists one record per CDR3 protein. The repertoire has over 400,000 distinct CDR3 sequences, approximately 41% of them found once; the top ten carry 27%. The source material was PBMCs, sampled before TCRalphabeta/CD19-depleted stem cell transplant. Receptor source: a girl aged 2-10 years with aplastic anemia, due to receive a stem cell transplant. CDR3s include the opening cysteine and the closing phenylalanine or tryptophan. A D gene is named only where the DNA matches it firmly. The size entry is marked missing in some rows and otherwise reads once, few, many or a size class.

size: NA
D: NA
V: TRBV20-1
J: TRBJ2-1
DNA: TGCAGTGCTAGAGCTCGGCTAGCGTGGCACAATGAGCAGTTCTTC
CDR3: CSARARLAWHNEQFF

size: NA
D: NA
V: TRBV11-2
J: TRBJ2-7
DNA: TGTGCCAGCAGCTTGGACTGGGGAAGTGGCGAGCAGTACTTC
CDR3: CASSLDWGSGEQYF

size: many
D: NA
V: TRBV28
J: TRBJ1-1
DNA: TGTGCCAGCAGTTTATGGGGGTATTCAGAAGCTTTCTTT
CDR3: CASSLWGYSEAFF

size: NA
D: NA
V: TRBV6-5
J: TRBJ1-6
DNA: TGTGCCAGCAGTTGGACATCTGGATATAATTCACCCCTCCACTTT
CDR3: CASSWTSGYNSPLHF

size: many
D: TRBD1
V: TRBV7-2
J: TRBJ2-7
DNA: TGTGCCAGCAGCGTCAGGGACAGGCGGTACGAGCAGTACTTC
CDR3: CASSVRDRRYEQYF

size: many
D: NA
V: TRBV4-1
J: TRBJ2-7
DNA: TGCGCCAGCAGCCAAGACCTAGTAAGCTACGAGCAGTACTTC
CDR3: CASSQDLVSYEQYF

size: few
D: NA
V: TRBV29-1
J: TRBJ1-2
DNA: TGCAGCGTCGGCGTATCTCAGGGCAACTATGGCTACACCTTC
CDR3: CSVGVSQGNYGYTF

size: NA
D: NA
V: TRBV6-4
J: TRBJ2-3
DNA: TGTGCCAGCAGTGACAGGGCGGGACCAGATACGCAGTATTTT
CDR3: CASSDRAGPDTQYF

size: many
D: TRBD2
V: TRBV12-3/TRBV12-4
J: TRBJ2-1
DNA: TGTGCCAGCAGTGGACTAGCGGGAGGGGGCAATGAGCAGTTCTTC
CDR3: CASSGLAGGGNEQFF

size: NA
D: NA
V: TRBV12-3/TRBV12-4
J: TRBJ2-1
DNA: TGTGCCAGCAGTTTAGAGCAGGGCCGGGAGCAGTTCTTC
CDR3: CASSLEQGREQFF

size: NA
D: NA
V: TRBV20-1
J: TRBJ2-2
DNA: TGCAGTGCTAGCGGGCTTCTTGGACTCGCCGGGGAGCTGTTTTTT
CDR3: CSASGLLGLAGELFF

size: NA
D: NA
V: TRBV20-1
J: TRBJ1-2
DNA: TGCAGTGCTAGAGATCCCGGGAGCGGCTATGGCTACACCTTC
CDR3: CSARDPGSGYGYTF

size: NA
D: TRBD2
V: TRBV5-1
J: TRBJ2-2
DNA: TGCGCCAGCAGCCCCAACGGACTAGCGGGATCATCCGGGGAGCTGTTTTTT
CDR3: CASSPNGLAGSSGELFF

size: NA
D: TRBD1
V: TRBV7-2
J: TRBJ2-5
DNA: TGTGCCAGCAGCCCCCAAACAGGACAGGGAGAGACCCAGTACTTC
CDR3: CASSPQTGQGETQYF

size: many
D: TRBD1
V: TRBV2
J: TRBJ2-4
DNA: TGTGCCAGCAGTTTGTCGACAGGGGCGCGGAACATTCAGTACTTC
CDR3: CASSLSTGARNIQYF

size: NA
D: NA
V: TRBV20-1
J: TRBJ2-3
DNA: TGCAGTGCTAGAGTCGCCTGGGCGGGACGCACAGATACGCAGTATTTT
CDR3: CSARVAWAGRTDTQYF

size: NA
D: NA
V: TRBV20-1
J: TRBJ2-1
DNA: TGCAGTGCTAGAGATCACCTCGTCAATGAGCAGTTCTTC
CDR3: CSARDHLVNEQFF

size: few
D: NA
V: TRBV14
J: TRBJ1-1
DNA: TGTGCCAGCAGCCAAGTAGGCAGGGGATACACTGAAGCTTTCTTT
CDR3: CASSQVGRGYTEAFF

size: NA
D: NA
V: TRBV6-2/TRBV6-3
J: TRBJ2-7
DNA: TGTGCCAGCAGTCCTGAGGGGATCCGCGAGCAGTACTTC
CDR3: CASSPEGIREQYF

size: NA
D: NA
V: TRBV25-1
J: TRBJ2-7
DNA: TGTGCCAGCAGTGAACCCGGGGTTAGCGCGCACGAGCAGTACTTC
CDR3: CASSEPGVSAHEQYF

size: NA
D: NA
V: TRBV7-2
J: TRBJ1-6
DNA: TGTGCCAGCAGTTCTAGTCCCCTCCACTTT
CDR3: CASSSSPLHF

size: medium-sized
D: TRBD2
V: TRBV5-1
J: TRBJ2-3
DNA: TGCGCCAGCAGCTTGGGGACGGGAGGGCCCACAGATACGCAGTATTTT
CDR3: CASSLGTGGPTDTQYF

size: NA
D: NA
V: TRBV6-5
J: TRBJ2-5
DNA: TGTGCCAGCAGTTACTCGGACGAAGAGACCCAGTACTTC
CDR3: CASSYSDEETQYF

size: NA
D: NA
V: TRBV4-1
J: TRBJ2-1
DNA: TGCGCCAGCAGCCAAGGCCGGGACCCCTCCAATGAGCAGTTCTTC
CDR3: CASSQGRDPSNEQFF

size: few
D: NA
V: TRBV20-1
J: TRBJ1-2
DNA: TGCAGTGCCGACGCCCGCTACACCTTC
CDR3: CSADARYTF

size: few
D: NA
V: TRBV12-3/TRBV12-4
J: TRBJ1-1
DNA: TGTGCCAGCGATAACGGCCTGAACACTGAAGCTTTCTTT
CDR3: CASDNGLNTEAFF

size: many
D: NA
V: TRBV24-1
J: TRBJ2-7
DNA: TGTGCCACCAGTGATTGGCTCCTCTACGAGCAGTACTTC
CDR3: CATSDWLLYEQYF

size: many
D: NA
V: TRBV29-1
J: TRBJ2-2
DNA: TGCAGCGTTGGAACGGGGGAGCTGTTTTTT
CDR3: CSVGTGELFF

size: few
D: TRBD1
V: TRBV4-3
J: TRBJ2-1
DNA: TGCGCCAGCAGCCAAGAACCCGACAGGGGGAATGAGCAGTTCTTC
CDR3: CASSQEPDRGNEQFF

size: NA
D: NA
V: TRBV20-1
J: TRBJ2-7
DNA: TGCAGTGCTAGTGCGGTCGGGGCCTCCTACGAGCAGTACTTC
CDR3: CSASAVGASYEQYF

size: many
D: TRBD1
V: TRBV3-1
J: TRBJ2-5
DNA: TGTGCCAGCAGCCGACAGGGGGCCTTCCAAGAGACCCAGTACTTC
CDR3: CASSRQGAFQETQYF

size: NA
D: NA
V: TRBV6-1
J: TRBJ2-2
DNA: TGTGCCAGCAGTGAAACTTGGGGACGACCCGGGGAGCTGTTTTTT
CDR3: CASSETWGRPGELFF

size: NA
D: TRBD2
V: TRBV11-2
J: TRBJ2-5
DNA: TGTGCCAGCAGCTCTTGGACTAGCGGGGGGTGGGAGGAGACCCAGTACTTC
CDR3: CASSSWTSGGWEETQYF

size: NA
D: NA
V: TRBV7-8
J: TRBJ1-2
DNA: TGTGCCAGCAGCCCGGGCCGACAGTTGGCCTATGGCTACACCTTC
CDR3: CASSPGRQLAYGYTF

size: NA
D: NA
V: TRBV6-5
J: TRBJ2-2
DNA: TGTGCCAGCAGTTCCTTAGAGTTCGCGAACACCGGGGAGCTGTTTTTT
CDR3: CASSSLEFANTGELFF

size: many
D: TRBD2
V: TRBV20-1
J: TRBJ2-1
DNA: TGCAGTGCTGCCCGCCCTAGCGGAGTTAATGAGCAGTTCTTC
CDR3: CSAARPSGVNEQFF

size: NA
D: NA
V: TRBV5-1
J: TRBJ2-5
DNA: TGCGCCAGCAGCCTGCGGGGAACCGAAGAGACCCAGTACTTC
CDR3: CASSLRGTEETQYF

size: NA
D: NA
V: TRBV5-5
J: TRBJ2-7
DNA: TGTGCCAGCACCCCGGTAAGGGGGGACCGGTCCTACGAGCAGTACTTC
CDR3: CASTPVRGDRSYEQYF

size: NA
D: TRBD2
V: TRBV27
J: TRBJ2-4
DNA: TGTGCCAGCAGTTGGGGGGGATTTGGCAAAAACATTCAGTACTTC
CDR3: CASSWGGFGKNIQYF

size: NA
D: TRBD1
V: TRBV6-1
J: TRBJ2-7
DNA: TGTGCCAGCAGTCCAGACAGGGGAAAGTCGAACGAGCAGTACTTC
CDR3: CASSPDRGKSNEQYF

size: few
D: NA
V: TRBV15
J: TRBJ2-2
DNA: TGTGCCACCAGCAGAGATTTAGGGCAAAACACCGGGGAGCTGTTTTTT
CDR3: CATSRDLGQNTGELFF

size: few
D: NA
V: TRBV3-1
J: TRBJ1-2
DNA: TGTGCCAGCATCCCCCCAGGAGACGCCGGATATGAAGGCTACACCTTC
CDR3: CASIPPGDAGYEGYTF

size: few
D: NA
V: TRBV29-1
J: TRBJ2-3
DNA: TGCAGCGTAGGCGGGTTGTACACAGATACGCAGTATTTT
CDR3: CSVGGLYTDTQYF

size: NA
D: NA
V: TRBV2
J: TRBJ2-3
DNA: TGTGCCAGCAAGGACTACGATTCCACAGATACGCAGTATTTT
CDR3: CASKDYDSTDTQYF

size: many
D: NA
V: TRBV6-1
J: TRBJ1-2
DNA: TGTGCCAGCACCCCCTTAGGAGGCAGCTATGGCTACACCTTC
CDR3: CASTPLGGSYGYTF

size: NA
D: TRBD1
V: TRBV5-1
J: TRBJ2-7
DNA: TGCGCCAGCAGCGACTGGGACAGAAACTCCTACGAGCAGTACTTC
CDR3: CASSDWDRNSYEQYF

size: NA
D: TRBD1
V: TRBV28
J: TRBJ2-6
DNA: TGTGCCAGCAGCCCGACAGGGGCTGGGGCCAACGTCCTGACTTTC
CDR3: CASSPTGAGANVLTF

size: NA
D: NA
V: TRBV20-1
J: TRBJ2-7
DNA: TGCAGTGCTAATACGGGGAAGCACTACGAGCAGTACTTC
CDR3: CSANTGKHYEQYF

size: many
D: TRBD1
V: TRBV5-1
J: TRBJ2-5
DNA: TGCGCCAGCAGCTTGGCGTCCCAGGGGGCTGAGACCCAGTACTTC
CDR3: CASSLASQGAETQYF

size: many
D: NA
V: TRBV9
J: TRBJ2-5
DNA: TGTGCCAGCAGCGTAGGTAGTGAGACCCAGTACTTC
CDR3: CASSVGSETQYF

size: many
D: NA
V: TRBV27
J: TRBJ2-7
DNA: TGTGCCAGCTTTAGCGTTTCCTACGAGCAGTACTTC
CDR3: CASFSVSYEQYF

size: many
D: NA
V: TRBV15
J: TRBJ2-1
DNA: TGTGCCACCAGCAGAGCCGGACAGTTCAATGAGCAGTTCTTC
CDR3: CATSRAGQFNEQFF

size: few
D: TRBD1
V: TRBV7-2
J: TRBJ1-6
DNA: TGTGCCAGCAGCTTAGTCGCCCCGGGACAGGGGGCACCCCTCCACTTT
CDR3: CASSLVAPGQGAPLHF

size: NA
D: NA
V: TRBV11-2
J: TRBJ2-1
DNA: TGTGCCAGCAGCTTAGAGGGCAGGGTTCCCTCCTACAATGAGCAGTTCTTC
CDR3: CASSLEGRVPSYNEQFF